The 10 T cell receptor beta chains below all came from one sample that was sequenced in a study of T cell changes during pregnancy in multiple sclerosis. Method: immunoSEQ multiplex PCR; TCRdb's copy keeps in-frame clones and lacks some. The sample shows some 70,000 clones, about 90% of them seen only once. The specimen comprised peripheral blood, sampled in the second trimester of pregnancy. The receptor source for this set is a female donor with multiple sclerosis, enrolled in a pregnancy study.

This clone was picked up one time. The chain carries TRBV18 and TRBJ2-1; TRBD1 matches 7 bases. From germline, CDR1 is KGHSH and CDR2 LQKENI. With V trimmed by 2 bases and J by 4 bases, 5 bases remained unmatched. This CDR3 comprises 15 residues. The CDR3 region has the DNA TGTGCCAGCTCACCAGAGACAGGGTCATACAATGAGCAGTTCTTC. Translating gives CASSPETGSYNEQFF.

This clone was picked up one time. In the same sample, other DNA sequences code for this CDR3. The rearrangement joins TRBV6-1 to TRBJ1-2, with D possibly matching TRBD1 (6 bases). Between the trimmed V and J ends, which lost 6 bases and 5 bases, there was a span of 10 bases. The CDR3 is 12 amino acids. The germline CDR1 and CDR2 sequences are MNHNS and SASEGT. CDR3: CASRSGEYGYTF. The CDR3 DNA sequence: TGTGCCAGCAGGTCAGGGGAATATGGCTACACCTTC.

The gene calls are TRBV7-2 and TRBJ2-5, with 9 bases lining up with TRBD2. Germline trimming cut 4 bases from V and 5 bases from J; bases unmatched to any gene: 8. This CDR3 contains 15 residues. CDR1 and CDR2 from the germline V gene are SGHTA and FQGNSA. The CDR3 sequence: CASSWSAGGRETQYF. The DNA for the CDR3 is TGTGCCAGCAGCTGGTCAGCGGGGGGCAGGGAGACCCAGTACTTC.

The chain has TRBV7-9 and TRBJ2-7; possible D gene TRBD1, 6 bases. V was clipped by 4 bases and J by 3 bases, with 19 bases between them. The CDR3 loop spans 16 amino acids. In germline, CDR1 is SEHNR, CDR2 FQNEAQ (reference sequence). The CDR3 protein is CASSSPRGGGNYEQYF. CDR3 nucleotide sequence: TGTGCCAGCAGCTCTCCGCGAGGTGGGGGCAACTACGAGCAGTACTTC. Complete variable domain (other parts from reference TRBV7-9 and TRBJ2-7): DTGVSQNPRHKITKRGQNVTFRCDPISEHNRLYWYRQTLGQGPEFLTYFQNEAQLEKSRLLSDRFSAERPKGSFSTLEIQRTEQGDSAMYLCASSSPRGGGNYEQYFGPGTRLTVT.

The CDR3 DNA sequence: TGTGCCAGCAGCAATGGCCCGGGACTAGCGGAAGAGACCCAGTACTTC. Its protein is CASSNGPGLAEETQYF. V and J are TRBV7-6 and TRBJ2-5; 11 bases line up with TRBD2. The V segment lost 5 bases and the J segment 3 bases; nucleotides outside the gene matches: 8. The CDR3 is 16 amino acids. CDR1 is SGHVS and CDR2 is FNYEAQ in the germline V gene. Complete variable domain (other parts from reference TRBV7-6 and TRBJ2-5): GAGVSQSPRYKVTKRGQDVALRCDPISGHVSLYWYRQALGQGPEFLTYFNYEAQQDKSGLPNDRFSAERPEGSISTLTIQRTEQRDSAMYRCASSNGPGLAEETQYFGPGTRLLVL.

CDR3 sequence: CASSQAGVAGGVTDTQYF. The CDR3 region has the DNA TGTGCCAGCAGCCAAGCGGGAGTAGCGGGGGGCGTCACAGATACGCAGTATTTT. V and J are TRBV4-2 and TRBJ2-3, with 10 bases lining up with TRBD2. This CDR3 region has 18 residues. Germline CDR1 LGHNA, CDR2 YNFKEQ. V gave up 1 base and J gave up 2 bases; unmatched junction bases: 9.

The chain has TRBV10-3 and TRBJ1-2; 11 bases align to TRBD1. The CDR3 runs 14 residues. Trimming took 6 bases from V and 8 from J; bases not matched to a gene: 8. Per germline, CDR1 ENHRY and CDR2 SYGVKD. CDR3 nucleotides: TGTGCCATCAGCGATGGCCGGGACAGGGGGGGCTACACCTTC. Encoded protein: CAISDGRDRGGYTF.

CDR3 loop: CAISVTSVRETQYF. DNA of the CDR3: TGTGCCATCAGTGTAACTAGCGTACGGGAGACCCAGTACTTC. J is TRBJ2-5 and V is TRBV10-3; the match to TRBD2 covers 7 bases. CDR1 and CDR2 from the germline V gene are ENHRY and SYGVKD. V was clipped by 4 bases and J by 5 bases; unmatched bases: 7. This CDR3 region has 14 residues.

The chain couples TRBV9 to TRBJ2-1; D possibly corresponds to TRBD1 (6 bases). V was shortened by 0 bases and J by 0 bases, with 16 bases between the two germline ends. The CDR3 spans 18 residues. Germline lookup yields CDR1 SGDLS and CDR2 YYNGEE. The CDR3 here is CASSVEGVPSASYNEQFF. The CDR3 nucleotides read TGTGCCAGCAGCGTAGAGGGGGTACCCTCGGCCTCCTACAATGAGCAGTTCTTC.

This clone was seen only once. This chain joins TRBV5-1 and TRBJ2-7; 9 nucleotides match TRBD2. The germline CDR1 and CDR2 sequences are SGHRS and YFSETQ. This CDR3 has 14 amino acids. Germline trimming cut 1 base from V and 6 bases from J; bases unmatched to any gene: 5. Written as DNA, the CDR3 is TGCGCCAGCAGCTTGTCTAGCGGGGCTCTCGAGCAGTACTTC. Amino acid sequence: CASSLSSGALEQYF.